This TCR beta chain was identified in a study of neoadjuvant anti-PD-1 for oral cavity cancer. The V gene end was trimmed by 3 bases and the J gene end by 5 bases; junction bases not matched to a gene: 7. This CDR3 is built from 16 residues. CDR1 SGHNT and CDR2 YYREEE come from the germline V gene (reference sequence). TCRdb's table, derived via immunoSEQ multiplex PCR, lists solely in-frame clones and lacks some. Among fewer than 20,000 clones listed, 50% to 65% were seen once. The chain carries TRBV5-4 and TRBJ2-5; 13 bases map to TRBD2. The sequence was collected from a person between 35 and 79 years old with oral cavity squamous cell carcinoma. The sample was PBMCs, taken before nivolumab (anti-PD-1) treatment. The DNA of the CDR3 is TGTGCCAGCAGCTGGAGGACTAGCGGGAGCCGGGAGACCCAGTACTTC. It yields the protein CASSWRTSGSRETQYF.